The 32 T cell receptor beta chains listed next were all sequenced from one sample in a study of T cell responses to AZD1222 COVID-19 vaccine. Data came from immunoSEQ multiplex PCR; TCRdb stores just in-frame clones and leaves some out. The repertoire consists of about 120,000 clones, with 75% to 95% occurring once and the leading ten covering approximately 5.1%. The sample consisted of peripheral blood, taken on day 0 of AZD1222 vaccination. All receptors derive from an adult in good health.

The chain joins TRBV11-2 to TRBJ2-1; 11 bases map to TRBD2. This CDR3 has 14 amino acids. Looked up from germline, CDR1 is SGHAT and CDR2 is FQNNGV. J gave up 15 bases and V 5 bases, and 12 bases lay outside the gene matches. DNA of the CDR3: TGTGCCAGCAGCATCACCGGGACTAGCGGACCGCCGTTCTTC. This encodes CASSITGTSGPPFF.

The genes are TRBV12-3 or TRBV12-4 and TRBJ2-7; D is uncertain. The V end was cut by 8 bases, the J end by 0 bases, with 11 bases between. The CDR3 runs to 13 residues. This CDR3 is CASSRGISYEQYF. For the CDR3, the DNA is TGTGCCAGCTCCCGCGGTATCTCCTACGAGCAGTACTTC.

This clone has more than one count but fewer than ten. V and J are TRBV12-3 or TRBV12-4 and TRBJ1-2; D remains unclear. CDR3 length: 11 amino acids. V was trimmed by 7 bases and J by 6 bases, leaving 9 bases between them. The CDR3, as DNA: TGTGCCAGCAATGGGGAGGATGGCTACACCTTC. It translates to CASNGEDGYTF.

This clone showed up just a few times. V and J are TRBV28 and TRBJ1-1; 9 bases agree with TRBD1. Germline V lookup: CDR1 MDHEN, CDR2 SYDVKM. V gave up 0 bases and J gave up 1 base; unmatched junction bases: 0. The CDR3 sequence is 15 residues long. The DNA for the CDR3 is TGTGCCAGCAGTTTATGGGGACAGGGGAACACTGAAGCTTTCTTT. Residues: CASSLWGQGNTEAFF.

The V and J genes are TRBV18 and TRBJ2-2; the D gene is possibly TRBD1 (5 bases). The CDR3 loop spans 14 amino acids. The germline gives CDR1 KGHSH, CDR2 LQKENI. V shed 4 bases and J shed 3 bases, with 9 bases lying between them. In DNA, the CDR3 is TGTGCCAGCTCACTCCGACAGCACACCGGGGAGCTGTTTTTT. Its translation is CASSLRQHTGELFF.

The V and J genes are TRBV25-1 and TRBJ2-7; D uncertain. The CDR3 covers 13 residues. Trimming took off 4 bases at V and 3 bases at J, with 10 bases between the two ends. Per germline, CDR1 MGHDK and CDR2 SYGVNS. CDR3 loop: CASSGLYYYEQYF. CDR3 coding DNA: TGTGCCAGCAGTGGTCTCTACTACTACGAGCAGTACTTC.

The chain carries TRBV3-1 (or the pseudogene TRBV3-2) and TRBJ1-4, with D maybe TRBD1 (6 bases). Per the germline V gene, CDR1 is LGHDT and CDR2 is YNNKEL (reference sequence). The CDR3 totals 13 residues. Trimming pared 4 bases from V and 6 bases from J, leaving 9 bases between. The CDR3 DNA follows: TGTGCCAGCAGCCTACAGGGCGATGAAAAACTGTTTTTT. Translating gives CASSLQGDEKLFF.

By frequency in the sample, this clone is medium-sized. The chain employs TRBV19 and TRBJ2-2; TRBD2 is a possible D gene (5 bases). CDR1 and CDR2 from the germline V gene are LNHDA and SQIVND (reference sequence). The CDR3 spans 14 residues. The V and J ends lost 1 base and 4 bases respectively, with 7 bases between them. As DNA, the CDR3 is TGTGCCAGTAGTATAGGGGCGGGCACCGGGGAGCTGTTTTTT. Protein sequence: CASSIGAGTGELFF.

V gene TRBV30 combines with J gene TRBJ1-4, with D uncertain. Germline V gives CDR1 GTSNPN, CDR2 SVGIG (reference sequence). Trimming took 1 base from V and 1 from J, leaving 10 bases between them. The CDR3 loop spans 15 amino acids. The CDR3 loop reads CAWSAYAQTNEKLFF. The CDR3 nucleotides are TGTGCCTGGAGTGCTTATGCTCAAACTAATGAAAAACTGTTTTTT.

The rearrangement joins TRBV6-5 to TRBJ1-6; 7 bases match TRBD1. The CDR3 extends over 15 amino acids. Germline V gives CDR1 MNHEY, CDR2 SVGAGI. J was trimmed by 7 bases and V by 6 bases; bases with no gene match: 9. CDR3 nucleotide sequence: TGTGCCAGCAGCTCTACAGGGGACGGCAATTCACCCCTCCACTTT. The encoded protein is CASSSTGDGNSPLHF.

The chain uses TRBV15 and TRBJ1-2; D unclear. The CDR3 length is 13 residues. Germline V gene lookup returns CDR1 LNHNV and CDR2 YYDKDF (reference sequence). V lost 0 bases, J lost 7 bases, and 9 bases lay in between. The CDR3 loop is CATSRDKGAGYTF. DNA for the CDR3: TGTGCCACCAGCAGAGATAAGGGTGCTGGCTACACCTTC.

This sequence joins TRBV18 and TRBJ1-5, with 10 bases fitting TRBD1. The CDR3 length is 13 residues. V was clipped by 9 bases and J by 5 bases; unmatched bases: 4. Looked up from germline, CDR1 is KGHSH and CDR2 is LQKENI. The CDR3 nucleotides read TGTGCCAGTTCCGGGACAGGGGATCAGCCCCAGCATTTT. Translated, it gives CASSGTGDQPQHF.

The genes are TRBV6-5 and TRBJ2-2, with D hard to call. V was cut by 2 bases and J by 6 bases, with 13 bases left in between. The CDR3 has 15 residues. The germline V gene encodes CDR1 MNHEY and CDR2 SVGAGI. Here the CDR3 reads CASSYGRSSPGELFF. In DNA, the CDR3 is TGTGCCAGCAGTTACGGACGCTCTAGTCCCGGGGAGCTGTTTTTT.

V and J are TRBV19 and TRBJ1-2, with TRBD1 identical over 9 bases. V lost 2 bases to trimming and J lost 2 bases; unmatched junction nucleotides: 6. Looked up from germline, CDR1 is LNHDA and CDR2 is SQIVND (reference sequence). The CDR3 has 16 amino acids. CDR3 amino acids: CASSITGGQGNYGYTF. In DNA, the CDR3 is TGTGCCAGTAGTATAACGGGGGGACAGGGAAACTATGGCTACACCTTC.

The chain couples TRBV27 to TRBJ1-5, with D unclear. Germline lookup yields CDR1 MNHEY and CDR2 SMNVEV (reference sequence). V was clipped by 0 bases and J by 0 bases, with 3 bases between them. The CDR3 is made up of 14 amino acids. The chain's CDR3 is CASSLSNSNQPQHF. The CDR3 DNA reads TGTGCCAGCAGTTTATCTAATAGCAATCAGCCCCAGCATTTT.

This clone has just a few counts. The V call is TRBV5-1, the J call TRBJ2-5, with 9 bases aligning to TRBD1. Per the germline V gene, CDR1 is SGHRS and CDR2 is YFSETQ. The CDR3 consists of 13 residues. V gave up 4 bases and J gave up 3 bases; unmatched junction bases: 1. The CDR3 DNA reads TGCGCCAGCAGCCGGACAGGGGAAGAGACCCAGTACTTC. Translation: CASSRTGEETQYF.

The chain has TRBV6-5 and TRBJ1-2; weak D call: TRBD1 (5 bases). The V end lost 6 bases, the J end lost 4 bases, and 12 bases lay between the germline ends. Germline-derived CDR1 and CDR2 are MNHEY and SVGAGI. The CDR3 is 13 residues long. The CDR3 protein is CASRKGRAYGYTF. CDR3 in DNA: TGTGCCAGCAGGAAGGGGAGGGCCTATGGCTACACCTTC.

The chain uses TRBV3-1 (or the pseudogene TRBV3-2) and TRBJ2-7; 9 nucleotides align to TRBD2. The CDR3 consists of 16 residues. Losses at the gene ends were 4 bases for V and 4 bases for J; bases not matched to a gene: 11. CDR1 is LGHDT, CDR2 YNNKEL, per germline (reference sequence). CDR3 sequence (DNA): TGTGCCAGCAGCCCACCGCGGGGGGGAGGGACTTACGAGCAGTACTTC. Translation: CASSPPRGGGTYEQYF.

The chain links TRBV5-6 to TRBJ2-1; possibly TRBD1 for D (6 bases). Per germline, CDR1 SGHDT and CDR2 YYEEEE. Between the trimmed V and J ends, which lost 4 bases and 14 bases, there was a span of 16 bases. The CDR3 is 12 amino acids. Written as DNA, the CDR3 is TGTGCCAGCAGCCGCCCAGGGGTTTTCGAGTTCTTC. Encoded protein: CASSRPGVFEFF.

A single count supports this clone. CDR3 bases: TGTGCCAGCCGTGACCCAGGTTTCAATGAGCAGTTCTTC. Encoded protein: CASRDPGFNEQFF. This rearrangement joins TRBV12-3 or TRBV12-4 to TRBJ2-1; D is uncertain. This CDR3 contains 13 residues. Between the trimmed V and J ends, which lost 8 bases and 6 bases, there was a span of 14 bases.

This clone has a handful of counts. The genes are TRBV6-1 and TRBJ1-2; D unclear. Germline CDR1 and CDR2: MNHNS and SASEGT. V was cut by 1 base and J by 0 bases, with 6 bases left in between. The CDR3 covers 14 residues. The CDR3 DNA is TGTGCCAGCAGTGAAGGGGCACCTAACTATGGCTACACCTTC. The encoded protein is CASSEGAPNYGYTF.

This clone was recorded only once. The chain joins TRBV5-5 to TRBJ1-2; D is unclear. In germline, CDR1 is SGHKS, CDR2 YYEKEE (reference sequence). This CDR3 contains 13 residues. V gave up 5 bases and J gave up 2 bases, with 10 bases separating them. CDR3 in DNA: TGTGCCAGCAGTTCTGATATGAACTATGGCTACACCTTC. Residues: CASSSDMNYGYTF.

The V call is TRBV2, the J call TRBJ1-5; D ambiguous. V shed 6 bases and J shed 5 bases, with 8 bases lying between them. The germline V gene has CDR1 SNHLY and CDR2 FYNNEI. The CDR3 contains 12 residues. CDR3 loop: CASRRQDQPQHF. The CDR3 coding sequence is TGTGCCAGCAGGAGGCAGGATCAGCCCCAGCATTTT.

CDR3 sequence reads: CASSQARTPGNTIYF. The CDR3 bases are TGTGCCAGCAGCCAAGCTCGGACACCTGGAAACACCATATATTTT. V and J are TRBV4-2 and TRBJ1-3, with a tentative D call TRBD1 (5 bases). Trimming shortened V by 1 base and J by 2 bases, and 9 bases separated the two germline ends. CDR3 length equals 15 residues. Germline lookup yields CDR1 LGHNA and CDR2 YNFKEQ.

V gene TRBV9 combines with J gene TRBJ2-3; 10 bases match TRBD2. The CDR3 is made up of 14 amino acids. CDR1 SGDLS and CDR2 YYNGEE come from the germline V gene. J gave up 7 bases and V 1 base, and 3 bases lay outside the gene matches. DNA of the CDR3: TGTGCCAGCAGCGTACCTAGCGGGAGTAATACGCAGTATTTT. This encodes CASSVPSGSNTQYF.

The J gene is TRBJ1-4, the V gene TRBV27; D is undetermined. Trimming took 2 bases from V and 8 from J, leaving 12 bases between them. Germline values: CDR1 MNHEY, CDR2 SMNVEV (reference sequence). CDR3 size: 14 residues. Here the CDR3 reads CASSLMGYDEKLFF. For the CDR3, the DNA is TGTGCCAGCAGTTTAATGGGGTACGACGAAAAACTGTTTTTT.

This sequence joins TRBV11-2 and TRBJ1-4; D unclear. V shed 4 bases and J shed 6 bases, with 12 bases lying between them. Germline V gene lookup returns CDR1 SGHAT and CDR2 FQNNGV. The length of the CDR3 is 14 residues. CDR3: CASSSTWKDEKLFF. The DNA of the CDR3 is TGTGCCAGCAGCTCAACCTGGAAAGATGAAAAACTGTTTTTT.

This clone was seen a few times. The chain couples TRBV7-9 to TRBJ1-1, with D unresolved. CDR1 and CDR2 from the germline V gene are SEHNR and FQNEAQ (reference sequence). The V gene lost 4 bases and the J gene lost 1 base, with 13 bases spanning the gap. The CDR3 is made up of 15 amino acids. The CDR3 protein is CASSSDRHRNTEAFF. DNA for the CDR3: TGTGCCAGCAGCTCCGACCGACATCGGAACACTGAAGCTTTCTTT.

The rearrangement joins TRBV19 to TRBJ2-5; 10 bases match TRBD1. This CDR3 contains 13 residues. With V trimmed by 5 bases and J by 4 bases, 1 base remained unmatched. Germline V gene sequence: CDR1 LNHDA, CDR2 SQIVND (reference sequence). The CDR3 region has the DNA TGTGCCAGTAGTGACAGGGGGCGAGAGACCCAGTACTTC. This encodes CASSDRGRETQYF. The full variable domain, rest sourced from reference TRBV19 and TRBJ2-5, is DGGITQSPKYLFRKEGQNVTLSCEQNLNHDAMYWYRQDPGQGLRLIYYSQIVNDFQKGDIAEGYSVSREKKESFPLTVTSAQKNPTAFYLCASSDRGRETQYFGPGTRLLVL.

This clone was detected only a few times. Other DNA sequences in the sample encode the same CDR3. This chain links TRBV7-8 with TRBJ1-1, with 7 positions matching TRBD1. The CDR3 runs to 14 residues. With 5 bases clipped from V and 1 base from J, the junction kept 4 bases outside the gene matches. Germline V gene data show CDR1 as SGHVS and CDR2 as FQNEAQ. CDR3 sequence (DNA): TGTGCCAGCAGCATAACAGGGGAGAACACTGAAGCTTTCTTT. Its translation is CASSITGENTEAFF. The whole variable domain, remainder taken from reference TRBV7-8 and TRBJ1-1, is GAGVSQSPRYKVAKRGQDVALRCDPISGHVSLFWYQQALGQGPEFLTYFQNEAQLDKSGLPSDRFFAERPEGSVSTLKIQRTQQEDSAVYLCASSITGENTEAFFGQGTRLTVV.

This clone has just one count. The CDR3 DNA reads as TGTGCCAGTAGTCCAGGCGTTAACTATGGCTACACCTTC. This translates into CASSPGVNYGYTF. This sequence joins TRBV19 and TRBJ1-2; no definite D call. The CDR3 extends over 13 amino acids. V lost 5 bases and J lost 1, with 8 bases in between. Germline-derived CDR1 and CDR2 are LNHDA and SQIVND (reference sequence).

The genes are TRBV19 and TRBJ1-1; D call uncertain. This CDR3 has 13 residues. V dropped 7 bases and J dropped 0 bases, with 9 bases sitting between them. The germline CDR1 and CDR2 sequences are LNHDA and SQIVND (reference sequence). In nucleotides, the CDR3 is TGTGCCAGTAATAGAGCTATGAACACTGAAGCTTTCTTT. This gives the protein CASNRAMNTEAFF.